This record covers a single T cell receptor beta chain. This clonotype was detected a few times. Its cognate antigen has yet to be identified. Per-base qualities were not stored, and no clone one base away is much larger. The CDR3 numbers 12 residues from cysteine through phenylalanine. Only the CDR3 DNA is retained, 36 bases long and in frame from the first base. The germline V gene sets CDR1 to SNHLY and CDR2 to FYNNEI. The junction carries 18 bases between V and J, which are trimmed by 7 bases and 12 bases respectively. The sample comes from a study of CD8+CD57+ T cells in acquired aplastic anemia (dated by TCRdb to 2016 to 2019). Regarding the research as a whole: Extracted DNA from sorted CD4+ and CD8+ cells averaged around 3.3 ug, ranging from about 0.17 to 27.4 ug. An average of approximately 10 million reads for CD4+ cells and 11 million to 13 million reads for CD8+ cells was obtained from healthy donor samples.

The full study reports these points: Some 27 CD8+ CDR3 sequences were found in both patients and controls but appeared to be highly expressed in patients and within the immunodominant clones of the patients. CD8+ Simpson's diversity did not differ significantly between patients and healthy controls (P=0.060).

Genomic DNA served as template for TCR beta VDJ combination and CDR3 sequence profiling. An Illumina HiSeq 2000 was used for TCR repertoire sequencing. Turning to the authors' computational methods: Repertoire assessment relied on Simpson's diversity index, CDR3 size and DJ length profiles, and TRBV/TRBJ rearrangement plots. The immunodominant clone was defined as the most abundant DNA sequence in deep sequencing data. CDR3 amino acid sequences were checked for sharing across subjects and were also compared against the VDJdb database and published repertoires. TCRdb redid the processing of the public reads, applying fastp at Q25 and MiXCR, and retained in-frame beta chains. Identical CDR3 protein sequences are pooled into one entry, listed with their most common genes and DNA. These V and J calls derive from TCRdb rather than the authors' analysis. In this sample the table shows more than 40,000 distinct CDR3 sequences, about 78% of which occur a single time. Of the sample, 30% to 40% falls within the top ten clones.

The study deep-sequenced TCR repertoires of sorted CD4+ and CD8+ blood T cells from severe aplastic anemia patients and healthy subjects. Ficoll-Paque density gradient centrifugation was used to isolate peripheral blood mononuclear cells. Before DNA extraction, CD4+ and CD8+ T cells were sorted with FACS or magnetic beads. Recombination joined TRBV2 with TRBJ1-2; matching of 6 bases hints at TRBD1 as the D gene. The material sequenced was sorted CD4+, CD8+, or CD8+CD57+ T cells (not recorded which) from PBMCs. This sequence was found in a human donor in good health, serving as a control. CDR3 reads: CASNIGGQGNTF. The DNA is TGTGCCAGCAATATCGGGGGGCAGGGAAACACCTTC.